The 5 T cell receptor beta chains given below trace back to one sample, sequenced in a study of regulatory T cells in long-lasting Graves disease (dated by TCRdb to the early 2020s). Libraries were built with multiplex PCR. Sequencing instrument: Illumina HiSeq 4000. iRepertoire HTBI primers and Arm-PCR amplification of CDR3 regions were used to construct TCR beta libraries. TCRdb trimmed public reads at Q25 via fastp, called clones via MiXCR and kept in-frame beta chains. All rows with the same CDR3 protein become a single entry with the most common DNA and genes. In this sample the table shows under 300,000 distinct CDR3 sequences, roughly 21% of which occur a single time. The top ten constitute approximately 15% of the sample. According to the study, the label for this sample's time point signals: newly diagnosed GD, antithyroid drugs for less than 3 months. For both TCR sequencing and RNA sequencing, RNA was extracted from PBMCs in TRIzol.

Specimen: peripheral blood mononuclear cells (PBMCs), collected at new diagnosis, from a patient treated with antithyroid drugs. These receptors were collected from a female donor with Graves disease.

At least ten counts were recorded for this clonotype. V gene TRBV5-1 combines with J gene TRBJ1-2; D ambiguous. V dropped 1 base and J dropped 0 bases, with 10 bases sitting between them. CDR1 and CDR2 from the germline V gene are SGHRS and YFSETQ. The CDR3 runs to 15 residues. CDR3 DNA sequence: TGCGCCAGCAGCTTGTTGGGTCTTGCTAACTATGGCTACACCTTC. As protein: CASSLLGLANYGYTF. The full variable domain, completed using reference TRBV5-1 and TRBJ1-2, is KAGVTQTPRYLIKTRGQQVTLSCSPISGHRSVSWYQQTPGQGLQFLFEYFSETQRNKGNFPGRFSGRQFSNSRSEMNVSTLELGDSALYLCASSLLGLANYGYTFGSGTRLTVV.

The table lists this clonotype with many counts. The rearrangement uses TRBV6-2 or TRBV6-3 and TRBJ2-7, with D perhaps TRBD2 (6 bases). Germline CDR1 is MNHEY and CDR2 is SVGEGT. Deletions cut 7 bases from V and 6 bases from J, with 25 bases between. This CDR3 is 16 amino acids long. This chain's CDR3 is CASTDPGLLGFREQYF. DNA for the CDR3: TGTGCCAGCACCGACCCTGGACTACTAGGTTTCCGCGAGCAGTACTTC.

This clonotype was recorded at least ten times. The rearrangement joins TRBV6-2 or TRBV6-3 to TRBJ2-1; D is ambiguous. The V gene lost 2 bases and the J gene lost 5 bases, with 4 bases spanning the gap. The CDR3 totals 12 residues. Germline CDR1 is MNHEY and CDR2 is SVGEGT. CDR3 in DNA: TGTGCCAGCAGTTACGGACACAATGAGCAGTTCTTC. Translation: CASSYGHNEQFF.

The chain employs TRBV15 and TRBJ1-2, with TRBD1 as a possible D gene (6 bases). V lost 6 bases and J 10 bases, leaving 15 bases between the germline ends. The germline CDR1 and CDR2 sequences are LNHNV and YYDKDF (reference sequence). The CDR3 sequence is 12 residues long. CDR3 in amino acids: CATRQGNSPYTF. The CDR3 region has the DNA TGTGCCACCAGACAGGGCAATAGTCCCTACACCTTC.

The chain has TRBV20-1 and TRBJ1-6; 9 bases agree with TRBD1. J was trimmed by 0 bases and V by 5 bases; bases with no gene match: 11. Germline values: CDR1 DFQATT, CDR2 SNEGSKA (reference sequence). The CDR3 sequence is 18 residues long. CDR3 residues: CSAPRGDRARSYNSPLHF. CDR3 bases: TGCAGTGCTCCCCGAGGGGACAGGGCCCGCTCCTATAATTCACCCCTCCACTTT.